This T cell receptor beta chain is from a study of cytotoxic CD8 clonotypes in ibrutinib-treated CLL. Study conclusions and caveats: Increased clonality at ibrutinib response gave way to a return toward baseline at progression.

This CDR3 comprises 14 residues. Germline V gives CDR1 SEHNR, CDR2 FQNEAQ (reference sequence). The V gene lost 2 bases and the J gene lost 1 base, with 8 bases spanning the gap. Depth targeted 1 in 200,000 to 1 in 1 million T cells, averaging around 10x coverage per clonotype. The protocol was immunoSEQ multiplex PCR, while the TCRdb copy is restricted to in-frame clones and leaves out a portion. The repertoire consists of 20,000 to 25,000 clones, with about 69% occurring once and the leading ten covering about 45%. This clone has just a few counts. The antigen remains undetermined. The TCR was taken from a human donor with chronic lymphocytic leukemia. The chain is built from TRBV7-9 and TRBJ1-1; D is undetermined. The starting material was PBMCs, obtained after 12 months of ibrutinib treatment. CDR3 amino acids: CASSLLQENTEAFF. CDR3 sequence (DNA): TGTGCCAGCAGCTTATTGCAGGAGAACACTGAAGCTTTCTTT.